These T cell receptor beta chains were read from a single sample in a study of CD8+ T cells in alopecia areata. This table comes from immunoSEQ multiplex PCR, and its TCRdb copy is limited to in-frame clones, with some not included. The top ten clones hold around 0.48% of a sample with a few hundred thousand clones, about two fifths of them seen once. The sample consisted of CD4+ T cells sorted from blood, taken between weeks 30 and 35, from a patient treated with tofacitinib. Every receptor here comes from a human donor with alopecia areata. Each CDR3 is given with its conserved first and last residue.

V gene,J gene,CDR3 protein
TRBV10-3,TRBJ2-7,CASSYSTGVYEQYF
TRBV2,TRBJ1-2,CASTQDRANYGYTF
TRBV9,TRBJ2-3,CASSRSTSTDTQYF
TRBV18,TRBJ2-5,CASSPPGQGQETQYF
TRBV6-5,TRBJ2-1,CASRLGLANEQFF
TRBV19,TRBJ1-5,CATRTGDQPQHF
TRBV5-1,TRBJ2-5,CASSLASGEETQYF
TRBV28,TRBJ1-2,CASSLGMGRGYTF
TRBV29-1,TRBJ2-3,CSVVSSGSTDTQYF
TRBV5-6,TRBJ1-5,CASSPTVSNQPQHF
TRBV6-5,TRBJ2-7,CASSPRRYEQYF
TRBV27,TRBJ2-1,CASSSLGLAGGVVEFF
TRBV6-6,TRBJ1-5,CASSYSGQSNQPQHF
TRBV29-1,TRBJ2-1,CSVPKPLPGLAGEGNEQFF
TRBV2,TRBJ2-7,CASKVTSGRNEQYF
TRBV30,TRBJ1-2,CAWTGAPGYTF
TRBV29-1,TRBJ2-6,CSGLGQSSSGANVLTF
TRBV6-5,TRBJ2-7,CASSYSITGLNYEQYF
TRBV7-9,TRBJ1-2,CASSLDRVYGYTF
TRBV6-5,TRBJ2-3,CASRTTSGYTDTQYF
TRBV29-1,TRBJ1-5,CSVGGDQPQHF
TRBV30,TRBJ2-1,CAWNGGGTYNEQFF
TRBV6-5,TRBJ1-1,CASSYLGETEAFF
TRBV7-3,TRBJ2-1,CASSLVQARGVDEQFF
TRBV4-1,TRBJ1-2,CASFRRGYGYTF
TRBV29-1,TRBJ2-7,CSFRDYRGLNEQYF
TRBV29-1,TRBJ1-1,CSVGNSGLEAFF